This T cell receptor beta chain derives from a study of cytotoxic CD8 clonotypes in ibrutinib-treated CLL. CDR1 is MNHEY and CDR2 is SMNVEV in the germline V gene (reference sequence). The CDR3 covers 14 residues. Losses at the gene ends were 5 bases for V and 9 bases for J; bases not matched to a gene: 7. A note on this clone: Its specificity is unknown.

Regarding the study as a whole: Clonotypes that were public were uncommon, and they contracted or stayed stable on treatment. Sampling schedules were unmatched across sustained-remission and progressing patients.

The intended depth for sequencing was 1 in 200,000 to 1 in 1 million T cells. Libraries were prepared by immunoSEQ multiplex PCR; TCRdb keeps only in-frame clonotypes and omits some of them. The sample records about 140,000 clones, 80% being singletons. The rearrangement uses TRBV27 and TRBJ2-1, with 10 bases fitting TRBD2. Sequences were derived from PBMCs, sampled after 36 months of ibrutinib treatment. The TCR sequence derives from a human donor with chronic lymphocytic leukemia. The CDR3 loop is CASSPGLAGAEQFF. The CDR3 DNA reads as TGTGCCAGCAGTCCTGGGCTAGCGGGGGCTGAGCAGTTCTTC.